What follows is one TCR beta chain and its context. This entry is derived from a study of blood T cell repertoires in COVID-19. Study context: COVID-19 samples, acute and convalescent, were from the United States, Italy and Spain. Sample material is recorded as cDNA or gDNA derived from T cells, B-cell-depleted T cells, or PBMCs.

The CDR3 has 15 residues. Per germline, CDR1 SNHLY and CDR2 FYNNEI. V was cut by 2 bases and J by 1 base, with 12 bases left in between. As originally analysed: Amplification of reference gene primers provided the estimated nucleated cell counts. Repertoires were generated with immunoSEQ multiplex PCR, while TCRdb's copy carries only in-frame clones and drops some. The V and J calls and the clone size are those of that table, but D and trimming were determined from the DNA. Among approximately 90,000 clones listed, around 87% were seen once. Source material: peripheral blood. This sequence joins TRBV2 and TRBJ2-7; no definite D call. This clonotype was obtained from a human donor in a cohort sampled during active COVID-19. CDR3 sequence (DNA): TGTGCCAGCAGTGAACCCCAAGGCGGATCCTACGAGCAGTACTTC. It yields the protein CASSEPQGGSYEQYF. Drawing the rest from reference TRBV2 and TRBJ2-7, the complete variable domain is EPEVTQTPSHQVTQMGQEVILRCVPISNHLYFYWYRQILGQKVEFLVSFYNNEISEKSEIFDDQFSVERPDGSNFTLKIRSTKLEDSAMYFCASSEPQGGSYEQYFGPGTRLTVT.